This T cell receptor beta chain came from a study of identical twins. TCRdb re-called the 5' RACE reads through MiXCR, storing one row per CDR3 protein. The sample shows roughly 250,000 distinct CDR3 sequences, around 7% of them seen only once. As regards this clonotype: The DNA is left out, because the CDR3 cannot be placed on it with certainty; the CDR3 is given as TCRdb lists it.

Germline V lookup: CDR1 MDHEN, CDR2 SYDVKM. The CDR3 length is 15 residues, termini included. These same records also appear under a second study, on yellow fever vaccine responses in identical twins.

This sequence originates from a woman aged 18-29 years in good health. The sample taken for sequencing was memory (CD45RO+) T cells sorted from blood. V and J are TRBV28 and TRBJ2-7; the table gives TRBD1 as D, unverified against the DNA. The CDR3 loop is CASSTSGQGHREQYV.